This entry describes one TCR beta chain. This sample is part of a study of shared clonotypes between healthy human individuals. TCRdb's table, derived via immunoSEQ multiplex PCR, lists solely in-frame clones and lacks some. The table includes around 2.1 million clones, almost 96% detected once. CDR3 size: 16 residues. Germline-derived CDR1 and CDR2 are MNHNY and SVGAGI (reference sequence). V was shortened by 3 bases and J by 2 bases, with 13 bases between the two germline ends. The sample taken for sequencing was naive CD4+ T cells sorted from blood. Subset specified: CD45RA+ positively selected. The rearrangement links TRBV6-6 to TRBJ2-2; D remains ambiguous. This receptor was taken from a man younger than 35 in good health. This CDR3 reads CASSYLPVFNTGELFF. The CDR3 DNA is TGTGCCAGCAGTTATCTTCCGGTTTTCAACACCGGGGAGCTGTTTTTT.